These 16 T cell receptor beta chains came from one sample sequenced in a study of blood T cell repertoires in COVID-19. Libraries were prepared by immunoSEQ multiplex PCR; TCRdb keeps only in-frame clonotypes and omits some of them. The sample lists hundreds of thousands of clones, roughly 90% occurring once. The sequencing input was peripheral blood. The receptors were sampled from a woman between 50 and 59 years old with acute or convalescent COVID-19.

J is TRBJ2-3 and V is TRBV7-9, with 8 bases aligning to TRBD1. This CDR3 has 15 amino acids. Trimming cost V 5 bases and J 1 base; bases outside gene matches: 5. Per the germline V gene, CDR1 is SEHNR and CDR2 is FQNEAQ (reference sequence). CDR3 sequence: CASSPDRAGTDTQYF. CDR3 nucleotides: TGTGCCAGCAGCCCGGACAGGGCTGGCACAGATACGCAGTATTTT.

This rearrangement joins TRBV12-3 or TRBV12-4 to TRBJ2-7; the D gene is possibly TRBD2 (6 bases). The CDR3 is 12 residues long. Trimming shortened V by 3 bases and J by 3 bases, and 6 bases separated the two germline ends. The DNA for the CDR3 is TGTGCCAGCAGTTTGACTAGCTACGAGCAGTACTTC. It specifies CASSLTSYEQYF.

Points on this clone: The junction and the germline gene differ at one end; a read error may be behind it. The rearrangement uses TRBV11-3 and TRBJ1-1; D gene unclear. This CDR3 has 13 amino acids. The germline V gene encodes CDR1 SGHNT and CDR2 YENEEA. This CDR3 is CASSFFELTPAIF. CDR3 DNA sequence: TGTGCCAGCAGCTTTTTCGAGTTAACTCCCGCTATATTT.

V and J are TRBV21-1 and TRBJ2-2; the table's D call TRBD2 went unverified against the DNA. TRBV21-1 is a recognized pseudogene. This CDR3 has 11 amino acids. The chain's CDR3 is CASPDTGELFF. The CDR3, as DNA: TGTGCCAGCCCGGACACCGGGGAGCTGTTTTTT.

This rearrangement joins TRBV5-1 to TRBJ2-7; D ambiguous. The CDR3 has 14 residues. Germline V gene sequence: CDR1 SGHRS, CDR2 YFSETQ. V dropped 4 bases and J dropped 2 bases, with 13 bases sitting between them. For the CDR3, the DNA is TGCGCCAGCAGCGAAAAGACTTCCCCCTACGAGCAGTACTTC. Translating it yields CASSEKTSPYEQYF. Combining the CDR3 with reference TRBV5-1 and TRBJ2-7 gives the whole variable domain KAGVTQTPRYLIKTRGQQVTLSCSPISGHRSVSWYQQTPGQGLQFLFEYFSETQRNKGNFPGRFSGRQFSNSRSEMNVSTLELGDSALYLCASSEKTSPYEQYFGPGTRLTVT.

This clone was found once. V is TRBV30 and J is TRBJ1-6; no clear D gene. Between the trimmed V and J ends, which lost 1 base and 5 bases, there was a span of 15 bases. The CDR3 loop spans 16 amino acids. Germline CDR1 reads GTSNPN; CDR2 reads SVGIG (reference sequence). Here the CDR3 reads CAWSAHREGNNSPLHF. The CDR3 region has the DNA TGTGCCTGGAGTGCCCACCGGGAGGGAAATAATTCACCCCTCCACTTT.

V is TRBV7-9 and J is TRBJ2-7, with 9 bases lining up with TRBD1. The CDR3 extends over 15 amino acids. Germline lookup yields CDR1 SEHNR and CDR2 FQNEAQ (reference sequence). V dropped 6 bases and J dropped 5; count of bases not matched to a gene: 11. This CDR3 reads CASSSGTGYRNEQYF. CDR3 in DNA: TGTGCCAGCAGTTCCGGGACAGGGTATCGGAACGAGCAGTACTTC.

The CDR3 here is CASNSFPGTDTQYF. The DNA of the CDR3 is TGTGCCAGCAATTCATTCCCGGGGACAGATACGCAGTATTTT. The genes are TRBV6-5 and TRBJ2-3; a weak D match, TRBD2 (5 bases). The V gene lost 7 bases and the J gene lost 3 bases, with 14 bases spanning the gap. CDR3 length: 14 amino acids. Germline CDR1 MNHEY, CDR2 SVGAGI.

The genes are TRBV6-5 and TRBJ1-4; TRBD1 matches 7 bases. J lost 8 bases, V lost 8 bases, and 14 bases had no gene match. Germline loops: CDR1 MNHEY, CDR2 SVGAGI. The CDR3 covers 15 residues. The CDR3 bases are TGTGCCAGCGGGTCACAAGGGGGCCGACGGGAAAAACTGTTTTTT. This sequence encodes CASGSQGGRREKLFF.

The chain combines TRBV6-6 with TRBJ2-5; 15 bases map to TRBD2. The CDR3 is made up of 15 amino acids. CDR1 MNHNY and CDR2 SVGAGI come from the germline V gene (reference sequence). V lost 6 bases to trimming and J lost 5 bases; unmatched junction nucleotides: 4. CDR3 DNA sequence: TGTGCCAGCAGGGGCGGACTAGCGGGAGGGGAGACCCAGTACTTC. Amino acid sequence: CASRGGLAGGETQYF.

This rearrangement joins TRBV27 to TRBJ1-1; 7 bases fit TRBD1. With 5 bases clipped from V and 5 bases from J, the junction kept 5 bases outside the gene matches. The CDR3 is 13 amino acids. The germline V gene has CDR1 MNHEY and CDR2 SMNVEV (reference sequence). The chain's CDR3 is CASSPQGGTEAFF. Here the CDR3 DNA reads TGTGCCAGCAGTCCTCAGGGGGGTACTGAAGCTTTCTTT.

This chain uses TRBV25-1 with TRBJ1-4; D ambiguous. V shed 2 bases and J shed 7 bases, with 5 bases lying between them. From germline, CDR1 is MGHDK and CDR2 SYGVNS. The CDR3 loop spans 12 amino acids. CDR3 bases: TGTGCCAGCAGTGAAGGAGGTGAAAAACTGTTTTTT. Translating gives CASSEGGEKLFF. The whole variable domain, filled in from reference TRBV25-1 and TRBJ1-4, reads EADIYQTPRYLVIGTGKKITLECSQTMGHDKMYWYQQDPGMELHLIHYSYGVNSTEKGDLSSESTVSRIRTEHFPLTLESARPSHTSQYLCASSEGGEKLFFGSGTQLSVL.

The chain couples TRBV29-1 to TRBJ1-4, with 10 positions matching TRBD1. The CDR3 extends over 13 amino acids. The germline CDR1 and CDR2 sequences are SQVTM and ANQGSEA. V shed 4 bases, J shed 7 bases, and the junction held 3 bases outside the gene matches. The CDR3, as DNA: TGCAGCGTTGCCCGGGACAGGGGTGAAAAACTGTTTTTT. Protein: CSVARDRGEKLFF.

This clone was seen a few times. The chain carries TRBV27 and TRBJ1-2, with D possibly TRBD1 on 6 matching bases. CDR1 MNHEY and CDR2 SMNVEV come from the germline V gene (reference sequence). With 7 bases removed from V and 3 bases from J, the gap between germline ends came to 12 bases. The CDR3 is made up of 13 amino acids. The CDR3 sequence: CASKQGLDYGYTF. In nucleotides, the CDR3 is TGTGCCAGCAAACAGGGTTTGGACTATGGCTACACCTTC.

The genes are TRBV5-1 and TRBJ1-4; no definite D call. The CDR3 covers 14 residues. Germline V CDR1 and CDR2: SGHRS, YFSETQ. V was shortened by 0 bases and J by 6 bases, with 9 bases between the two germline ends. The CDR3 is CASSLGGPDEKLFF. The CDR3 nucleotides are TGCGCCAGCAGCTTGGGAGGGCCCGATGAAAAACTGTTTTTT.

The genes are TRBV11-3 and TRBJ1-4; D is unresolved. V lost 5 bases, J lost 3 bases, and 19 bases lay in between. Germline V gene sequence: CDR1 SGHNT, CDR2 YENEEA. CDR3 length: 17 amino acids. As DNA, the CDR3 is TGTGCCAGCAGCCCCTCCTCGAGAGGCGAATCTAATGAAAAACTGTTTTTT. It is translated as CASSPSSRGESNEKLFF.